The 29 T cell receptor beta chains reported below all come from one sample, sequenced in a study of blood T cells in healthy people across ages. The authors ran a second PCR of 7 to 11 cycles using a sample-barcoded 5' primer and a J-beta primer mix. TCRdb itself ran the 5' RACE reads through MiXCR, one entry per CDR3 protein. The sample gives about 1.4 million distinct CDR3 sequences, almost 60% of which show up once; 6.5% to 8.5% is in the top ten. Material: blood. All receptors come from a man between 18 and 29 years old in good health.

The table lists this clonotype with a few counts. The chain uses TRBV10-3 and TRBJ2-4; either TRBD1 or TRBD2 may supply D (7 bases each). The CDR3 consists of 13 residues. With 11 bases removed from V and 5 bases from J, the gap between germline ends came to 16 bases. Germline V gives CDR1 ENHRY, CDR2 SYGVKD. The CDR3 bases are TGTGCCTCAAGGGGAGGGACAGAAAACATTCAGTACTTC. Protein sequence: CASRGGTENIQYF.

The rearrangement links TRBV5-6 to TRBJ2-1; D tentatively reads TRBD1 or TRBD2 (5 bases each). Germline loops: CDR1 SGHDT, CDR2 YYEEEE. V was clipped by 4 bases and J by 6 bases, with 14 bases between them. The CDR3 sequence is 14 residues long. CDR3 bases: TGTGCCAGCAGCCCCTTATCGAGGGGCAATGAGCAGTTCTTC. Translating it yields CASSPLSRGNEQFF. Looking up the rest from reference TRBV5-6 and TRBJ2-1 gives the full variable domain: DAGVTQSPTHLIKTRGQQVTLRCSPKSGHDTVSWYQQALGQGPQFIFQYYEEEERQRGNFPDRFSGHQFPNYSSELNVNALLLGDSALYLCASSPLSRGNEQFFGPGTRLTVL.

This chain uses TRBV11-3 with TRBJ1-1; 7 bases match TRBD1. Per the germline V gene, CDR1 is SGHNT and CDR2 is YENEEA. This CDR3 region has 15 residues. Trimming took 5 bases from V and 5 from J; bases not matched to a gene: 11. The CDR3 DNA reads as TGTGCCAGCAGCCCGAGACAGGGAGAAGGAACTGAAGCTTTCTTT. Its protein product is CASSPRQGEGTEAFF.

The chain recombines TRBV4-3 with TRBJ2-1; 9 bases align to TRBD1. There are 17 residues in the CDR3. Looked up from germline, CDR1 is LGHNA and CDR2 is YSLEER. Trimming took 0 bases from V and 7 from J; bases not matched to a gene: 10. Written as DNA, the CDR3 is TGCGCCAGCAGCCAAGATTTTAGGGGACAGGGACCGAATGAGCAGTTCTTC. Protein product: CASSQDFRGQGPNEQFF.

The V gene is TRBV4-1, the J gene TRBJ1-1; a possible D gene is TRBD1 (6 bases). The germline V gene encodes CDR1 MGHRA and CDR2 YSYEKL. Trimming shortened V by 5 bases and J by 5 bases, and 18 bases separated the two germline ends. The CDR3 is 15 amino acids. CDR3 coding DNA: TGCGCCAGCAGCGCCTTCGGGGGCCGAAGGACTGAAGCTTTCTTT. It is translated as CASSAFGGRRTEAFF.

The sample holds many counts of this clonotype. This chain links TRBV29-1 with TRBJ2-5; D possibly corresponds to TRBD2 (6 bases). Germline CDR1 SQVTM, CDR2 ANQGSEA. Trimming cost V 0 bases and J 6 bases, with 8 bases left between them. The CDR3 totals 12 residues. CDR3 amino acids: CSVEEGGKTQYF. The CDR3 bases are TGCAGCGTTGAAGAGGGGGGAAAGACCCAGTACTTC.

V gene TRBV27 combines with J gene TRBJ2-1; 14 bases line up with TRBD2. Germline CDR1 and CDR2: MNHEY and SMNVEV (reference sequence). The CDR3 spans 18 residues. The trim removed 4 bases at V and 2 bases at J, leaving 7 bases unmatched. The DNA for the CDR3 is TGTGCCAGCAGTTCCTCACCGGGACTAGCGGGGGCCTACAATGAGCAGTTCTTC. Amino acid sequence: CASSSSPGLAGAYNEQFF.

The V gene is TRBV29-1, the J gene TRBJ2-7; D may be TRBD1 (6 bases). V lost 1 base, J lost 3 bases, and 10 bases lay in between. The CDR3 runs to 13 residues. Germline loops: CDR1 SQVTM, CDR2 ANQGSEA. The CDR3 bases are TGCAGCGTTGAAGTGGGGGACAACTACGAGCAGTACTTC. It codes for CSVEVGDNYEQYF.

To note about this clonotype: The junction departs from the called germline gene at one end, perhaps through a read error. The chain joins TRBV6-5 to TRBJ2-1; 13 bases map to TRBD2. Germline values: CDR1 MNHEY, CDR2 SVGAGI. The CDR3 contains 17 residues. The CDR3, as DNA: TGTGCCAGTAGTTCCACAACACTAGCGGGAGGGGACGATGAGCAGTTCTTC. It is translated as CASSSTTLAGGDDEQFF.

V and J are TRBV29-1 and TRBJ1-2, with D possibly being TRBD1 (5 bases). There are 13 residues in the CDR3. V was cut by 4 bases and J by 2 bases, with 11 bases left in between. From germline, CDR1 is SQVTM and CDR2 ANQGSEA. As DNA, the CDR3 is TGCAGCGTTGCCGGAGGGGAGAACTATGGCTACACCTTC. Translated: CSVAGGENYGYTF.

The V call is TRBV15, the J call TRBJ1-6; weak D call: TRBD1 (5 bases). The germline V gene encodes CDR1 LNHNV and CDR2 YYDKDF (reference sequence). CDR3 length: 14 amino acids. The V end was cut by 8 bases, the J end by 10 bases, with 18 bases between. CDR3 residues: CATGRGDGGSPLHF. CDR3 DNA: TGTGCCACCGGCCGCGGCGACGGGGGATCACCCCTCCACTTT.

The V call is TRBV2, the J call TRBJ1-1; possibly TRBD1 for D (5 bases). CDR3 length: 11 amino acids. V shed 6 bases and J shed 8 bases, with 10 bases lying between them. Per germline, CDR1 SNHLY and CDR2 FYNNEI. The CDR3 sequence: CASRIAGEAFF. The CDR3 DNA is TGTGCCAGCAGGATAGCAGGGGAAGCTTTCTTT.

The J gene is TRBJ1-6, the V gene TRBV5-6; D is undetermined. The germline V gene has CDR1 SGHDT and CDR2 YYEEEE. This CDR3 spans 16 amino acids. Trimming left V 3 bases short and J 0 bases short, with 10 bases between. The CDR3 loop reads CASSWLASSYNSPLHF. In nucleotides, the CDR3 is TGTGCCAGCAGCTGGTTAGCCAGCTCCTATAATTCACCCCTCCACTTT.

To note about this clonotype: One end of the junction is discordant with germline, which a read error may explain. The genes are TRBV27 and TRBJ1-2; 9 positions agree with TRBD1. The CDR3 totals 15 residues. The germline V gene encodes CDR1 MNHEY and CDR2 SMNVEV (reference sequence). CDR3 loop: CTSSLGGTGYGGYTF. The CDR3 nucleotides are TGTACCAGCAGCCTCGGCGGGACAGGGTATGGTGGCTACACCTTC.

This chain connects TRBV12-3 or TRBV12-4 to TRBJ1-2; a possible D gene is TRBD1 (6 bases). V dropped 9 bases and J dropped 4 bases, with 15 bases sitting between them. This CDR3 contains 13 residues. In DNA form, the CDR3 reads TGTGCCAGTGAGGGGGGGCACTCCTATGGCTACACCTTC. Protein sequence: CASEGGHSYGYTF.

The CDR3 DNA follows: TGCGCCAGCAGCCAAGATTCGCCGGGAGGGTACAATGAGCAGTTCTTC. Protein product: CASSQDSPGGYNEQFF. This chain uses TRBV4-3 with TRBJ2-1; 8 nucleotides align to TRBD2. In germline, CDR1 is LGHNA, CDR2 YSLEER. This CDR3 has 16 amino acids. V gave up 0 bases and J gave up 4 bases; unmatched junction bases: 5.

The V and J genes are TRBV3-1 and TRBJ1-2; D might be TRBD1 (6 bases). The CDR3 is 14 residues long. Germline V gene lookup returns CDR1 LGHDT and CDR2 YNNKEL (reference sequence). With 1 base removed from V and 6 bases from J, the gap between germline ends came to 12 bases. The CDR3 is CASSQGRGGDGYTF. The CDR3 bases are TGTGCCAGCAGCCAAGGGAGGGGGGGCGATGGCTACACCTTC.

This chain's CDR3 is CASSQTVKLAGENNEQFF. CDR3 in DNA: TGTGCCAGCAGCCAGACGGTCAAGCTAGCGGGGGAGAACAATGAGCAGTTCTTC. The J gene is TRBJ2-1, the V gene TRBV3-1, with 10 bases that match TRBD2. Trimming at V came to 3 bases and at J to 5 bases, leaving 13 bases not matched to a gene. CDR1 LGHDT and CDR2 YNNKEL come from the germline V gene (reference sequence). The CDR3 extends over 18 amino acids.

The V gene is TRBV29-1, the J gene TRBJ2-3, with D maybe TRBD2 (6 bases). The germline V gene has CDR1 SQVTM and CDR2 ANQGSEA. Trimming removed 6 bases at V and 0 bases at J, with 13 bases between. The CDR3 extends over 14 amino acids. The CDR3 loop reads CSVESGTSTDTQYF. The CDR3, as DNA: TGCAGCGTAGAGTCCGGGACTAGCACAGATACGCAGTATTTT.

The rearrangement joins TRBV3-1 to TRBJ2-2; either TRBD1 or TRBD2 may fit D (5 bases each). This CDR3 contains 16 residues. The V end was cut by 2 bases, the J end by 4 bases, with 14 bases between. Germline CDR1 and CDR2: LGHDT and YNNKEL (reference sequence). CDR3 residues: CASSQNPGSTTGELFF. The DNA for the CDR3 is TGTGCCAGCAGCCAAAATCCAGGGAGTACCACCGGGGAGCTGTTTTTT. Supplemented by reference TRBV3-1 and TRBJ2-2, the full variable domain reads DTAVSQTPKYLVTQMGNDKSIKCEQNLGHDTMYWYKQDSKKFLKIMFSYNNKELIINETVPNRFSPKSPDKAHLNLHINSLELGDSAVYFCASSQNPGSTTGELFFGEGSRLTVL.

The chain is built from TRBV3-1 and TRBJ1-2; D remains unclear. The CDR3 length is 14 residues. Germline CDR1 and CDR2: LGHDT and YNNKEL (reference sequence). Trimming cost V 1 base and J 0 bases, with 6 bases left between them. The CDR3 DNA is TGTGCCAGCAGCCAAGTGATAGCTAACTATGGCTACACCTTC. This translates into CASSQVIANYGYTF.

This chain joins TRBV7-2 and TRBJ2-3; 9 bases are a match to TRBD2. Germline loops: CDR1 SGHTA, CDR2 FQGNSA. V lost 2 bases to trimming and J lost 3 bases; unmatched junction nucleotides: 6. The CDR3 spans 16 residues. CDR3 bases: TGTGCCAGCAGCTTAAAGCGGGGGGTAAGGACAGATACGCAGTATTTT. As protein: CASSLKRGVRTDTQYF.

The chain joins TRBV11-2 to TRBJ1-2; D remains unclear. The CDR3 spans 14 residues. The germline gives CDR1 SGHAT, CDR2 FQNNGV. Trimming stripped 5 bases from V and 0 bases from J, with 10 bases between. DNA for the CDR3: TGTGCCAGCAGCCTCCAACTAGCTAACTATGGCTACACCTTC. This codes for CASSLQLANYGYTF.

This chain links TRBV25-1 with TRBJ1-3, with TRBD1 matching over 7 bases. Trimming removed 4 bases from V and 4 bases from J; junction bases left unmatched: 7. Germline loops: CDR1 MGHDK, CDR2 SYGVNS. This CDR3 spans 15 amino acids. CDR3 bases: TGTGCCAGCAGTGGGGGGGGACAGCGCGGAAACACCATATATTTT. Its translation: CASSGGGQRGNTIYF.

CDR3 DNA: TGTGCCAGCAGCTCGACTCAACTAGCGGGGGCGACCCAGTACTTC. This encodes CASSSTQLAGATQYF. The chain employs TRBV7-2 and TRBJ2-5, with TRBD2 matching 11 bases. V lost 4 bases and J lost 7; bases outside the gene matches: 8. The germline CDR1 and CDR2 sequences are SGHTA and FQGNSA. The CDR3 loop spans 15 amino acids.

The chain carries TRBV27 and TRBJ2-1, with unresolved D. The CDR3 is made up of 16 amino acids. CDR1 MNHEY and CDR2 SMNVEV come from the germline V gene (reference sequence). The ends were cut back, 5 bases at V and 6 bases at J, with 20 bases in the middle. The CDR3 DNA is TGTGCCAGCAGTCCTCTCCGCGCCTCAGGCCTCAATGAGCAGTTCTTC. It specifies CASSPLRASGLNEQFF.

This clonotype was seen a handful of times. This chain connects TRBV10-3 to TRBJ2-3; D possibly corresponds to TRBD2 (5 bases). From germline, CDR1 is ENHRY and CDR2 SYGVKD. This CDR3 region has 13 residues. The V end lost 3 bases, the J end lost 4 bases, and 8 bases lay between the germline ends. This CDR3 reads CAISDGAADTQYF. The CDR3 nucleotides are TGTGCCATCAGTGACGGAGCGGCAGATACGCAGTATTTT.

J is TRBJ2-1 and V is TRBV4-1, with TRBD2 matching 8 bases. The V gene's germline CDR1 is MGHRA and CDR2 YSYEKL. V lost 0 bases, J lost 7 bases, and 8 bases stayed unmatched. The CDR3 covers 16 residues. CDR3 nucleotide sequence: TGCGCCAGCAGCCAAGAGGGGTGGACTAGCCGGAATGAGCAGTTCTTC. Its protein product is CASSQEGWTSRNEQFF.

This sequence joins TRBV14 and TRBJ2-7; D is uncertain. The CDR3 runs to 16 residues. CDR1 SGHDN and CDR2 FVKESK come from the germline V gene. V lost 1 base to trimming and J lost 5 bases, with 18 bases between them. The DNA for the CDR3 is TGTGCCAGCAGCCAAGTTATGGCAGGACCCGTCCACGAGCAGTACTTC. Its protein is CASSQVMAGPVHEQYF.